This passage covers 22 T cell receptor beta chains from one sample sequenced in a study of CD8+ T cells in alopecia areata (dated by TCRdb to 2016 to 2019). The time point label, read with the paper, signifies: baseline before oral tofacitinib. Library prep was done by the immunoSEQ multiplex PCR assay. RNA was extracted from all samples and reverse transcribed into cDNA as template for TCR sequencing. TCRdb carries this immuneACCESS record with in-frame sequences only. Its versions omit some clonotypes, under half of them owing to an unresolved V gene in the studies checked, with the rest unexplained. This sample has about 180,000 clones in its table, and 67% of those were observed once. Of the sample, roughly 10% falls within the top ten clones. This specimen was CD8+ T cells sorted from blood, taken at week 0. All receptors come from a human donor with alopecia areata.

This clone was recorded once. The gene calls are TRBV5-1 and TRBJ1-2; weak D call: TRBD1 (5 bases). Trimming shortened V by 4 bases and J by 4 bases, and 17 bases separated the two germline ends. The CDR3 covers 15 residues. Germline V gives CDR1 SGHRS, CDR2 YFSETQ. CDR3 amino acids: CASSAGLNDLYGYTF. The CDR3 DNA is TGCGCCAGCAGCGCGGGGCTTAATGACCTCTATGGCTACACCTTC. The full variable domain, completed using reference TRBV5-1 and TRBJ1-2, is KAGVTQTPRYLIKTRGQQVTLSCSPISGHRSVSWYQQTPGQGLQFLFEYFSETQRNKGNFPGRFSGRQFSNSRSEMNVSTLELGDSALYLCASSAGLNDLYGYTFGSGTRLTVV.

The V call is TRBV2, the J call TRBJ1-2; 10 bases match TRBD1. V gave up 0 bases and J gave up 7 bases; unmatched junction bases: 14. CDR3 length: 18 amino acids. Per germline, CDR1 SNHLY and CDR2 FYNNEI. The CDR3 DNA sequence: TGTGCCAGCAGTGAAGCACCGGGACAGGGGCGACCTTTCGCTGGCTACACCTTC. This sequence encodes CASSEAPGQGRPFAGYTF. Full variable domain (remainder filled in from reference TRBV2 and TRBJ1-2): EPEVTQTPSHQVTQMGQEVILRCVPISNHLYFYWYRQILGQKVEFLVSFYNNEISEKSEIFDDQFSVERPDGSNFTLKIRSTKLEDSAMYFCASSEAPGQGRPFAGYTFGSGTRLTVV.

The V and J genes are TRBV5-1 and TRBJ1-2; TRBD1 matches 8 bases. The CDR3 is 14 residues long. V was clipped by 4 bases and J by 7 bases; unmatched bases: 9. CDR1 and CDR2 from the germline V gene are SGHRS and YFSETQ. CDR3 DNA: TGCGCCAGCAGCCTAGACGCAGGGGGCTCTGGCTACACCTTC. This gives the protein CASSLDAGGSGYTF. Full variable domain (rest looked up from reference TRBV5-1 and TRBJ1-2): KAGVTQTPRYLIKTRGQQVTLSCSPISGHRSVSWYQQTPGQGLQFLFEYFSETQRNKGNFPGRFSGRQFSNSRSEMNVSTLELGDSALYLCASSLDAGGSGYTFGSGTRLTVV.

V is TRBV30 and J is TRBJ2-1, with D tentatively TRBD2 (6 bases). Germline V gene data show CDR1 as GTSNPN and CDR2 as SVGIG (reference sequence). The CDR3 spans 15 residues. Trimming shortened V by 0 bases and J by 4 bases, and 13 bases separated the two germline ends. The CDR3 nucleotides read TGTGCCTGGAGTGTAAGGCTAGCGTTATACAATGAGCAGTTCTTC. Translated, it gives CAWSVRLALYNEQFF. Drawing the rest from reference TRBV30 and TRBJ2-1, the complete variable domain is SQTIHQWPATLVQPVGSPLSLECTVEGTSNPNLYWYRQAAGRGLQLLFYSVGIGQISSEVPQNLSASRPQDRQFILSSKKLLLSDSGFYLCAWSVRLALYNEQFFGPGTRLTVL.

This clone has just a few counts. The chain combines TRBV6-5 with TRBJ2-5; 7 bases are a match to TRBD1. Germline CDR1 MNHEY, CDR2 SVGAGI. The V and J ends lost 5 bases and 0 bases, in that order; junction bases with no gene match: 3. The CDR3 is 14 residues long. CDR3 coding DNA: TGTGCCAGCAGTCCGGGACAGTACCAAGAGACCCAGTACTTC. It is translated as CASSPGQYQETQYF.

The chain uses TRBV9 and TRBJ2-7, with D perhaps assigned TRBD1 or TRBD2 (6 bases each). Germline loops: CDR1 SGDLS, CDR2 YYNGEE. This CDR3 has 14 amino acids. The V end was cut by 4 bases, the J end by 0 bases, with 11 bases between. CDR3 loop: CASSPGGSSYEQYF. CDR3 nucleotide sequence: TGTGCCAGCAGCCCCGGGGGCAGCTCCTACGAGCAGTACTTC.

This clone has a handful of counts. The genes are TRBV5-1 and TRBJ2-1; weak D call: TRBD1 (6 bases). The germline CDR1 and CDR2 sequences are SGHRS and YFSETQ. This CDR3 contains 16 residues. Trimming pared 3 bases from V and 6 bases from J, leaving 19 bases between. This CDR3 is CASSSPNTGQPNEQFF. CDR3 nucleotides: TGCGCCAGCAGCTCACCGAATACGGGACAACCCAATGAGCAGTTCTTC.

This chain uses TRBV28 with TRBJ2-5; tentatively, D is TRBD2 (7 bases). This CDR3 comprises 13 residues. Trimming left V 3 bases short and J 5 bases short, with 10 bases between. CDR1 and CDR2 from the germline V gene are MDHEN and SYDVKM. The CDR3 reads CASSFGGRETQYF. The CDR3 nucleotides read TGTGCCAGCAGTTTCGGGGGGCGGGAGACCCAGTACTTC. Complete variable domain (other parts from reference TRBV28 and TRBJ2-5): DVKVTQSSRYLVKRTGEKVFLECVQDMDHENMFWYRQDPGLGLRLIYFSYDVKMKEKGDIPEGYSVSREKKERFSLILESASTNQTSMYLCASSFGGRETQYFGPGTRLLVL.

J is TRBJ2-1 and V is TRBV29-1; either TRBD1 or TRBD2 may fit D (6 bases each). The CDR3 consists of 12 residues. Trimming pared 2 bases from V and 9 bases from J, leaving 11 bases between. Germline CDR1 and CDR2: SQVTM and ANQGSEA. The CDR3 spells CSVEWGRGEQFF. The CDR3, as DNA: TGCAGCGTTGAATGGGGGCGGGGTGAGCAGTTCTTC.

For the CDR3, the DNA is TGCGCCAGCAGCTTGGAGACACCGGACACCGGGGAGCTGTTTTTT. It yields the protein CASSLETPDTGELFF. This chain uses TRBV5-1 with TRBJ2-2, with D unresolved. The CDR3 sequence is 15 residues long. V was pared by 0 bases and J by 3 bases, with 9 bases between. Per the germline V gene, CDR1 is SGHRS and CDR2 is YFSETQ.

V and J are TRBV7-9 and TRBJ2-5; TRBD1 matches 9 bases. Germline values: CDR1 SEHNR, CDR2 FQNEAQ (reference sequence). Trimming removed 6 bases from V and 4 bases from J; junction bases left unmatched: 6. The CDR3 runs 14 residues. CDR3 region: CASRKTGGRETQYF. The DNA of the CDR3 is TGTGCCAGCAGAAAGACAGGGGGTCGAGAGACCCAGTACTTC.

J is TRBJ1-5 and V is TRBV2, with D possibly matching TRBD1 (6 bases). The length of the CDR3 is 14 residues. In germline, CDR1 is SNHLY, CDR2 FYNNEI. The V gene lost 6 bases and the J gene lost 6 bases, with 15 bases spanning the gap. CDR3 sequence: CASSYRVTVQPQHF. As DNA, the CDR3 is TGTGCCAGCAGCTACAGGGTTACGGTTCAGCCCCAGCATTTT.

This clone was seen a handful of times. V is TRBV7-2 and J is TRBJ1-4; 7 bases are shared with TRBD1. Germline-derived CDR1 and CDR2 are SGHTA and FQGNSA. The CDR3 consists of 16 residues. Trimming at V came to 4 bases and at J to 5 bases, leaving 10 bases not matched to a gene. In DNA, the CDR3 is TGTGCCAGCAGCTCGACATCAGACAGGGTCAATGAAAAACTGTTTTTT. Protein product: CASSSTSDRVNEKLFF.

V is TRBV25-1 and J is TRBJ1-4; perhaps TRBD1 as D (5 bases). This CDR3 region has 11 residues. Germline V CDR1 and CDR2: MGHDK, SYGVNS. V dropped 4 bases and J dropped 8 bases, with 5 bases sitting between them. The CDR3 spells CASSAGEKLFF. The CDR3 region has the DNA TGTGCCAGCAGTGCAGGGGAAAAACTGTTTTTT.

CDR3 amino acids: CASSGDSGYTF. The CDR3 DNA follows: TGTGCCAGCAGTGGGGACAGTGGCTACACCTTC. This chain uses TRBV2 with TRBJ1-2; 7 bases line up with TRBD1. Per germline, CDR1 SNHLY and CDR2 FYNNEI. The CDR3 is made up of 11 amino acids. The trim removed 4 bases at V and 7 bases at J, leaving 0 bases unmatched. The whole variable domain, remainder taken from reference TRBV2 and TRBJ1-2, is EPEVTQTPSHQVTQMGQEVILRCVPISNHLYFYWYRQILGQKVEFLVSFYNNEISEKSEIFDDQFSVERPDGSNFTLKIRSTKLEDSAMYFCASSGDSGYTFGSGTRLTVV.

The V gene is TRBV7-9, the J gene TRBJ1-1; maybe TRBD1 (6 bases). CDR1 is SEHNR, CDR2 FQNEAQ, per germline (reference sequence). Deletions cut 4 bases from V and 4 bases from J, with 19 bases between. The CDR3 extends over 16 amino acids. This CDR3 is CASSSGQSLGATEAFF. The CDR3 nucleotides are TGTGCCAGCAGCTCCGGACAGTCGCTTGGGGCCACTGAAGCTTTCTTT.

There are a few counts of this clone. The V gene is TRBV13, the J gene TRBJ1-2; 12 nucleotides align to TRBD1. The CDR3 sequence is 15 residues long. Germline V gene lookup returns CDR1 PRHDT and CDR2 FYEKMQ (reference sequence). V dropped 1 base and J dropped 8; count of bases not matched to a gene: 5. CDR3 in DNA: TGTGCCAGCAGCTTAGCGGGACAGGGGGCCGGAGGCTACACCTTC. Its protein is CASSLAGQGAGGYTF.

This chain links TRBV5-1 with TRBJ2-7; D may be TRBD1 (7 bases). Trimming took 3 bases from V and 5 from J, leaving 9 bases between them. The germline V gene has CDR1 SGHRS and CDR2 YFSETQ. The CDR3 runs 12 residues. The CDR3 spells CASSSRGDEQYF. As DNA, the CDR3 is TGCGCCAGCAGCTCCAGGGGGGACGAGCAGTACTTC.

This clone was seen a few times. The chain couples TRBV30 to TRBJ1-1; tentative D call: TRBD1 (6 bases). V was trimmed by 4 bases and J by 1 base, leaving 13 bases between them. The length of the CDR3 is 14 residues. CDR1 is GTSNPN and CDR2 is SVGIG in the germline V gene (reference sequence). The CDR3 bases are TGTGCCTGGACTCCGAGGGGGGGGAACACTGAAGCTTTCTTT. Protein sequence: CAWTPRGGNTEAFF.

This rearrangement joins TRBV5-1 to TRBJ1-6, with D possibly matching TRBD1 (5 bases). The V and J ends lost 4 bases and 15 bases respectively, with 23 bases between them. CDR3 size: 15 residues. Germline CDR1 reads SGHRS; CDR2 reads YFSETQ. DNA of the CDR3: TGCGCCAGCAGCCATGCCGGGGGGATGAATCCCCACCTCCACTTT. It specifies CASSHAGGMNPHLHF. The full variable domain, rest sourced from reference TRBV5-1 and TRBJ1-6, is KAGVTQTPRYLIKTRGQQVTLSCSPISGHRSVSWYQQTPGQGLQFLFEYFSETQRNKGNFPGRFSGRQFSNSRSEMNVSTLELGDSALYLCASSHAGGMNPHLHFGNGTRLTVT.

The V gene is TRBV30, the J gene TRBJ2-1; D might be TRBD1 (5 bases). Germline CDR1 GTSNPN, CDR2 SVGIG (reference sequence). The ends were cut back, 4 bases at V and 0 bases at J, with 10 bases in the middle. The CDR3 totals 14 residues. The CDR3 region is CAWTRDSSYNEQFF. In DNA form, the CDR3 reads TGTGCCTGGACCCGAGACAGCTCCTACAATGAGCAGTTCTTC.

This rearrangement joins TRBV23-1 to TRBJ1-5, with 8 bases identical to TRBD1. TRBV23-1 is noted as an ORF with a role that remains uncertain. The CDR3 spans 15 residues. V dropped 4 bases and J dropped 2; count of bases not matched to a gene: 4. CDR3 residues: CASSLDRVGNQPQHF. For the CDR3, the DNA is TGCGCCAGCAGTCTGGACAGGGTAGGCAATCAGCCCCAGCATTTT.